This TCR beta chain was obtained from a study of T cell repertoires in cytomegalovirus infection. This clonotype was seen many times. Its cognate antigen is unknown. Trimming shortened V by 0 bases and J by 0 bases, and 9 bases separated the two germline ends. The CDR3 length is 16 residues. Germline V gives CDR1 SGHTA, CDR2 FQGNSA. TCRdb re-derived calls from the reads in MiXCR, one entry per CDR3 protein. The sample yields roughly 46,000 distinct CDR3 sequences, around 18% seen once. This TCR derives from a human donor in good health (CMV status not recorded). Some clones in this sample may be carry-over from other donors' samples. This chain uses TRBV7-2 with TRBJ1-5; unclear D gene. Source: CD8+ T cells from cultured PBMCs, taken from culture after CMV antigen stimulation. The CDR3 here is CASSLAPGYSNQPQHF. CDR3 sequence (DNA): TGTGCCAGCAGCTTAGCGCCCGGGTATAGCAATCAGCCCCAGCATTTT.